This T cell receptor beta chain was identified during a study of blood T cell repertoires in COVID-19. Study as a whole: Sample material is recorded as cDNA or gDNA derived from T cells, B-cell-depleted T cells, or PBMCs.

Per the germline V gene, CDR1 is SNHLY and CDR2 is FYNNEI. With 7 bases clipped from V and 6 bases from J, the junction kept 11 bases outside the gene matches. The CDR3 totals 14 residues. As processed by the authors: Using reference gene primer amplification, nucleated cell counts were estimated. Assay: immunoSEQ multiplex PCR; the TCRdb copy retains only in-frame clones and omits some. V and J calls and clone size come straight from that table; D and trimming were deduced from the DNA. The profile shows more than 25,000 clones, around 80% of them singletons. The clonotype was recovered from a woman of 80 years or more with acute or convalescent COVID-19. This chain uses TRBV2 with TRBJ1-1; 7 positions agree with TRBD1. The sequenced material came from peripheral blood. This CDR3 reads CASTYPGGEAEAFF. Written as DNA, the CDR3 is TGTGCCAGCACCTACCCAGGGGGTGAGGCTGAAGCTTTCTTT.